These T cell receptor beta chains were read from a single sample in a study of T-cell memory formation after mild COVID-19. TCRdb called the 5' RACE reads again in MiXCR, with one record for every CDR3 protein. The table shows roughly 600,000 distinct CDR3 sequences, with around 17% occurring only once. The specimen was PBMCs or a T cell subset sorted from them (not recorded which). These receptors all come from an adult woman who had mild COVID-19 (a few samples of this study predate the infection). Cell type and time point are not known. CDR3s include the opening cysteine and the closing phenylalanine or tryptophan. Fields, in order: clone size, V gene, J gene, D gene, CDR3 protein, CDR3 DNA. The D gene is left open where the match is weak. Only part of the rows carry a size: once, few, many, or a class if the clone is expanded.

>few|TRBV30|TRBJ2-7|TRBD1
CASEQGAGYEQYF
TGTGCCAGCGAACAGGGGGCGGGCTACGAGCAGTACTTC
>-|TRBV6-1|TRBJ2-1|-
CASRSSSYNEQFF
TGTGCCAGCAGATCGAGCTCCTACAATGAGCAGTTCTTC
>-|TRBV5-1|TRBJ2-1|TRBD2
CASIPFLREFDEQFF
TGCGCCAGCATCCCTTTTCTGCGGGAGTTTGATGAGCAGTTCTTC
>few|TRBV12-3/TRBV12-4|TRBJ2-3|-
CASSWGRVSTDTQYF
TGTGCCAGCAGTTGGGGCAGGGTTAGCACAGATACGCAGTATTTT
>few|TRBV19|TRBJ2-7|TRBD2
CASSIASGNYEQYF
TGTGCCAGTAGTATAGCTAGCGGGAACTACGAGCAGTACTTC
>few|TRBV6-5|TRBJ2-3|TRBD2
CASSYSAGGITDTQYF
TGTGCCAGCAGTTACTCTGCGGGAGGGATCACAGATACGCAGTATTTT
>-|TRBV15|TRBJ1-2|-
CATSRGDGANYGYTF
TGTGCCACCAGCAGAGGGGACGGGGCTAACTATGGCTACACCTTC
>-|TRBV7-8|TRBJ2-1|-
CASSPEGDNGQFF
TGTGCCAGCAGCCCCGAGGGGGACAATGGGCAGTTCTTC
>-|TRBV7-8|TRBJ2-3|TRBD2
CASSRWLAATDTQYF
TGTGCCAGCAGCCGGTGGCTAGCGGCCACAGATACGCAGTATTTT
>-|TRBV5-1|TRBJ1-4|-
CASSLDATNEKLFF
TGCGCCAGCAGCTTGGATGCAACTAATGAAAAACTGTTTTTT
>few|TRBV12-3/TRBV12-4|TRBJ2-5|TRBD1
CASSFGQGVVDRTQYF
TGTGCCAGCAGTTTTGGACAGGGAGTTGTCGATCGGACCCAGTACTTC
>-|TRBV20-1|TRBJ2-3|-
CSARDSRSTDTQYF
TGCAGTGCTAGAGATTCTCGAAGCACAGATACGCAGTATTTT
>-|TRBV12-5|TRBJ2-3|-
CASGLGLALTDTQYF
TGTGCTAGTGGTTTGGGGCTAGCGCTCACAGATACGCAGTATTTT
>once|TRBV29-1|TRBJ1-4|-
CSVEGGDGLFF
TGCAGCGTTGAAGGGGGTGATGGACTGTTTTTT
>many|TRBV7-4|TRBJ2-7|-
CASSLVGNTSYEQYF
TGTGCCAGCAGCTTAGTAGGGAATACCTCCTACGAGCAGTACTTC
>-|TRBV29-1|TRBJ2-7|-
CSASGTSYEQYF
TGCAGCGCCTCCGGGACGAGCTACGAGCAGTACTTC
>-|TRBV27|TRBJ2-1|-
CASKRENEQFF
TGTGCCAGCAAAAGGGAAAATGAGCAGTTCTTC
>-|TRBV15|TRBJ2-5|-
CATSRSDLPPDGRQTQYF
TGTGCCACCAGCAGATCTGACCTTCCCCCGGACGGCCGACAGACCCAGTACTTC
>-|TRBV15|TRBJ2-7|-
CATSRGETDYEQYF
TGTGCCACCAGCAGAGGTGAGACAGACTACGAGCAGTACTTC
>-|TRBV12-3/TRBV12-4|TRBJ1-1|-
CASSYGMVVTNTEAFF
TGTGCCAGCAGTTATGGGATGGTGGTTACGAACACTGAAGCTTTCTTT
>-|TRBV20-1|TRBJ2-3|TRBD2
CSAPRRGSTDTQYF
TGCAGTGCTCCGCGGCGGGGGAGCACAGATACGCAGTATTTT
>few|TRBV30|TRBJ1-2|-
CAWSRQNYGYTF
TGTGCCTGGAGTCGGCAGAACTATGGCTACACCTTC
>-|TRBV29-1|TRBJ2-7|-
CSVEMDSSYEQYF
TGCAGCGTTGAAATGGACAGTTCCTACGAGCAGTACTTC
>-|TRBV24-1|TRBJ2-1|TRBD2
CATSGGTSEGNEQFF
TGTGCCACCAGTGGAGGGACTAGCGAAGGCAATGAGCAGTTCTTC
>few|TRBV12-3/TRBV12-4|TRBJ2-2|-
CASSFEIGAAGELFF
TGTGCCAGCAGTTTTGAGATTGGGGCAGCCGGGGAGCTGTTTTTT
>few|TRBV11-1|TRBJ1-1|-
CASSLNADTTNLNTEAFF
TGTGCCAGCAGCTTAAACGCAGACACTACCAATCTGAACACTGAAGCTTTCTTT
>many|TRBV11-2|TRBJ1-1|-
CASSLGSANTEAFF
TGTGCCAGCAGCTTAGGGTCCGCGAACACTGAAGCTTTCTTT
>few|TRBV5-6|TRBJ2-1|TRBD2
CASSFLAGGRYNEQFF
TGTGCCAGCAGCTTCTTAGCGGGGGGGAGGTACAATGAGCAGTTCTTC
>few|TRBV20-1|TRBJ2-7|-
CTLPSGRRHEQYF
TGCACCCTACCCTCGGGGCGGAGACACGAGCAGTACTTC
>-|TRBV4-2|TRBJ1-2|-
CATTQAPDLRPGWNYGYTF
TGTGCCACCACGCAGGCCCCGGATTTACGGCCAGGGTGGAACTATGGCTACACCTTC
>few|TRBV29-1|TRBJ2-3|TRBD2
CSVDPPGTSGFTDTQYF
TGCAGCGTTGACCCTCCGGGGACTAGCGGGTTCACAGATACGCAGTATTTT
>few|TRBV29-1|TRBJ1-3|-
CSVLGPPRGNTIYF
TGCAGCGTGCTGGGACCCCCACGGGGAAACACCATATATTTT
>few|TRBV7-9|TRBJ1-4|TRBD1
CASSVPGQVAEKLFF
TGTGCCAGCAGCGTACCGGGACAGGTGGCTGAAAAACTGTTTTTT
>-|TRBV12-3/TRBV12-4|TRBJ1-1|TRBD1
CASRPQGVSNTEAFF
TGTGCCTCCAGGCCCCAGGGGGTGTCGAACACTGAAGCTTTCTTT
>-|TRBV7-3|TRBJ2-1|TRBD1
CASSLMGQGQFF
TGTGCCAGCAGCTTAATGGGACAGGGACAGTTCTTC
>few|TRBV7-6|TRBJ1-4|-
CASSSRPGDEKLFF
TGTGCCAGCAGCTCTCGACCCGGGGATGAAAAACTGTTTTTT
>-|TRBV7-9|TRBJ2-1|TRBD1
CASSFLLPGQLNNEQFF
TGTGCCAGCAGCTTCCTCCTCCCGGGACAGCTCAACAATGAGCAGTTCTTC
>few|TRBV20-1|TRBJ1-1|-
CSARENVWDTEAFF
TGCAGTGCTAGAGAAAATGTCTGGGACACTGAAGCTTTCTTT
>few|TRBV6-5|TRBJ2-7|TRBD1
CASSQIPGQGSYEQYF
TGTGCCAGCAGTCAGATTCCGGGACAGGGTTCCTACGAGCAGTACTTC
>few|TRBV5-1|TRBJ2-5|-
CASSLVAGLSQYF
TGCGCCAGCAGCTTGGTGGCCGGGCTAAGCCAGTACTTC
>-|TRBV6-1|TRBJ1-6|-
CASSEGGYNSPLHF
TGTGCCAGCAGTGAAGGGGGATACAATTCACCCCTCCACTTT
>-|TRBV12-3/TRBV12-4|TRBJ1-1|TRBD1
CASSFHPTGGNTEAFF
TGTGCCAGCAGTTTTCACCCGACAGGGGGGAACACTGAAGCTTTCTTT
>once|TRBV5-1|TRBJ2-3|TRBD2
CASSTAGLAGGDASTDTQYF
TGCGCCAGCAGCACCGCGGGACTAGCGGGGGGAGATGCAAGCACAGATACGCAGTATTTT
>-|TRBV10-3|TRBJ1-2|TRBD1
CAISEETGGLDGYTF
TGTGCCATCAGTGAAGAGACAGGGGGCTTGGATGGCTACACCTTC
>-|TRBV5-1|TRBJ2-4|TRBD1
CASSLAGPNRGTKNIQYF
TGCGCCAGCAGCTTGGCCGGGCCAAACAGGGGCACCAAAAACATTCAGTACTTC
>few|TRBV7-9|TRBJ2-1|TRBD1
CASSLAGTGGYEQFF
TGTGCCAGCAGCTTAGCAGGGACAGGGGGCTATGAGCAGTTCTTC
>-|TRBV7-2|TRBJ1-4|-
CASSLYREDEKLFF
TGTGCCAGCAGCCTTTACAGGGAGGATGAAAAACTGTTTTTT
>many|TRBV5-6|TRBJ1-5|-
CASSLARVYNQPQHF
TGTGCCAGCAGCTTGGCAAGGGTTTACAATCAGCCCCAGCATTTT